These 6 T cell receptor beta chains originate from one sample sequenced in a study of a mutant IDH1 vaccine in newly diagnosed glioma (dated by TCRdb to the early 2020s). This specimen's time point label, interpreted: week 5, during vaccination. A 20-mer mutant IDH1 peptide at 300 micrograms in Montanide made up each vaccine dose, which was injected subcutaneously together with topical imiquimod. The library was obtained by the immunoSEQ multiplex PCR assay. This immuneACCESS table, as held by TCRdb, lists in-frame sequences with V and J called but not all clones. Of the missing ones, under half trace to an unresolved V gene in checked studies; the others have no known cause. Across this sample there are almost 30,000 clones, with 87% seen only once. Jointly, the top ten make up about 3.1% of the sample. Their target antigens are unknown. The input for sequencing was peripheral blood mononuclear cells (PBMCs), taken from a glioma patient whose treatment included an IDH1 peptide vaccine. The receptors come from a woman in her forties with glioma. Some clones in this sample may be carry-over from other donors' samples.

The gene calls are TRBV6-5 and TRBJ2-3; weak D call: TRBD1 (6 bases). The CDR3 extends over 16 amino acids. Germline V gene data show CDR1 as MNHEY and CDR2 as SVGAGI. Trimming took 0 bases from V and 4 from J, leaving 14 bases between them. CDR3 protein: CASSYSTGGFADTQYF. The CDR3 coding sequence is TGTGCCAGCAGTTACTCGACTGGGGGCTTCGCAGATACGCAGTATTTT.

The V call is TRBV7-4, the J call TRBJ1-5; TRBD1 matches at 9 bases. Per germline, CDR1 SGHVT and CDR2 SQSDAQ. The CDR3 has 17 amino acids. With V trimmed by 6 bases and J by 3 bases, 12 bases remained unmatched. Here the CDR3 reads CASRLHRDRALNQPQHF. CDR3 DNA sequence: TGTGCCAGCAGACTTCACCGGGACAGGGCCCTCAATCAGCCCCAGCATTTT.

CDR3 DNA: TGTGCCAGCAGAGGCGCCACTGAAGCTTTCTTT. Encoded protein: CASRGATEAFF. The chain combines TRBV7-9 with TRBJ1-1; no definite D call. The germline gives CDR1 SEHNR, CDR2 FQNEAQ (reference sequence). Trimming cost V 6 bases and J 4 bases, with 6 bases left between them. The CDR3 extends over 11 amino acids.

The rearrangement links TRBV7-2 to TRBJ1-1, with D perhaps TRBD1 (6 bases). Trimming stripped 4 bases from V and 6 bases from J, with 18 bases between. This CDR3 spans 15 amino acids. Germline CDR1 and CDR2: SGHTA and FQGNSA. CDR3 coding DNA: TGTGCCAGCAGCTCGCAACAGGGTTATTTCGCTGAAGCTTTCTTT. Amino acid sequence: CASSSQQGYFAEAFF.

This rearrangement joins TRBV19 to TRBJ1-2; 7 bases agree with TRBD1. The CDR3 loop spans 12 amino acids. The trim removed 8 bases at V and 2 bases at J, leaving 2 bases unmatched. Germline-derived CDR1 and CDR2 are LNHDA and SQIVND (reference sequence). CDR3 residues: CASEGQNYGYTF. The CDR3 DNA reads as TGTGCCAGTGAGGGACAGAACTATGGCTACACCTTC. The full variable domain, its missing parts supplied by reference TRBV19 and TRBJ1-2, is DGGITQSPKYLFRKEGQNVTLSCEQNLNHDAMYWYRQDPGQGLRLIYYSQIVNDFQKGDIAEGYSVSREKKESFPLTVTSAQKNPTAFYLCASEGQNYGYTFGSGTRLTVV.

V and J are TRBV5-5 and TRBJ2-3; D uncertain. Looked up from germline, CDR1 is SGHKS and CDR2 is YYEKEE (reference sequence). Trimming removed 3 bases at V and 4 bases at J, with 12 bases between. The CDR3 consists of 14 residues. For the CDR3, the DNA is TGTGCCAGCAGCTCCGGATTTGATGCAGATACGCAGTATTTT. It is translated as CASSSGFDADTQYF.